The source of this TCR beta chain is a study of OX40 agonist ivuxolimab in advanced cancers. Study in general: Patients were treated with intravenous ivuxolimab, dosed at 0.01 to 10 mg/kg and infused every 2 weeks.

The CDR3 runs 13 residues. CDR1 and CDR2 from the germline V gene are SQVTM and ANQGSEA. Trimming took off 2 bases at V and 6 bases at J, with 11 bases between the two ends. Profiled with immunoSEQ multiplex PCR; TCRdb holds only in-frame clones, not every one. The table records 65,000 to 95,000 clones, 80% to 95% of them present only once. The sequenced sample was CD4+ or CD8+ T cells sorted from blood, obtained in a trial of the OX40 agonist ivuxolimab. The sequence was collected from an adult with an advanced solid tumor such as melanoma, head and neck, liver or kidney cancer. The J gene is TRBJ1-3, the V gene TRBV29-1, with no clear D. CDR3 DNA: TGCAGCGTTGAATTGGCTACCTTAAACACCATATATTTT. It yields the protein CSVELATLNTIYF.